Sequencing of this T cell receptor (beta chain) was carried out in a study of cytomegalovirus exposure and HLA in healthy donors. Findings of the study overall: A prior analysis recorded that most TCR beta V segments were productive about 87% or about 30% of the time. Whilst most TCR sequences proved rare, a subset of public TCRs occurred across many donors.

Trimming cost V 7 bases and J 2 bases, with 18 bases left between them. The CDR3 has 16 residues. In germline, CDR1 is SGHNT, CDR2 YENEEA. Comment on this clone: No antigen is known for it.

60 Vbeta and 13 Jbeta primers were used in PCR. Using immunoSEQ multiplex PCR, the repertoire was profiled, and TCRdb retains in-frame clones only, with some absent. The sample records about 43,000 clones, about 60% being singletons. The chain uses TRBV11-3 and TRBJ2-1; a possible D gene is TRBD2 (6 bases). This TCR derives from a human donor in good health. Input material: PBMCs. CDR3 sequence reads: CASTRRSGGTYNEQFF. As DNA, the CDR3 is TGTGCCAGCACCCGCCGCTCCGGGGGTACCTACAATGAGCAGTTCTTC.